A single sample gave rise to the 21 T cell receptor beta chains below, sequenced in a study of T-cell memory formation after mild COVID-19. TCRdb called the 5' RACE reads again in MiXCR, with one record for every CDR3 protein. The sample has about 180,000 distinct CDR3 sequences; 15% to 20% are singletons. Sequenced: PBMCs or a T cell subset sorted from them (not recorded which). The receptors were gathered from a man between 18 and 35 years old who had mild COVID-19 (a few samples of this study predate the infection). Cell type and time point are not known.

This chain connects TRBV20-1 to TRBJ2-5; 7 bases fit TRBD2. This CDR3 has 12 residues. Trimming removed 2 bases from V and 5 bases from J; junction bases left unmatched: 2. Germline CDR1 reads DFQATT; CDR2 reads SNEGSKA (reference sequence). Here the CDR3 DNA reads TGCAGTGCTAGAACTAGCGAGGAGACCCAGTACTTC. Encoded protein: CSARTSEETQYF.

The chain combines TRBV7-6 with TRBJ1-1, with D perhaps matching TRBD1 (5 bases). Germline CDR1 is SGHVS and CDR2 is FNYEAQ. V shed 5 bases and J shed 1 base, with 14 bases lying between them. This CDR3 is 15 amino acids long. CDR3 coding DNA: TGTGCCAGCAGCCCCGGGGCAGGACCGAACACTGAAGCTTTCTTT. It is translated as CASSPGAGPNTEAFF.

This clonotype was picked up a small number of times. Germline is not matched at one junction end, which may reflect a read error. The chain couples TRBV25-1 to TRBJ2-5, with 8 nucleotides matching TRBD2. The CDR3 consists of 10 residues. CDR1 MGHDK and CDR2 SYGVNS come from the germline V gene. The CDR3 DNA follows: TGTGCCAGCAGGAGCGGGGGCGCGGACTTC. Translating gives CASRSGGADF. The full variable domain, completed using reference TRBV25-1 and TRBJ2-5, is EADIYQTPRYLVIGTGKKITLECSQTMGHDKMYWYQQDPGMELHLIHYSYGVNSTEKGDLSSESTVSRIRTEHFPLTLESARPSHTSQYLCASRSGGADFGPGTRLLVL.

This rearrangement joins TRBV29-1 to TRBJ2-3; D perhaps matches TRBD1 (5 bases). V shed 4 bases and J shed 2 bases, with 16 bases lying between them. The CDR3 is made up of 15 amino acids. Per the germline V gene, CDR1 is SQVTM and CDR2 is ANQGSEA. The CDR3 DNA reads as TGCAGCGTTGTCACCAGACAGTCTTTCACAGATACGCAGTATTTT. The encoded protein is CSVVTRQSFTDTQYF.

DNA of the CDR3: TGTGCCAGCAGCGACAGGGGAGGTAATTCACCCCTCCACTTT. This encodes CASSDRGGNSPLHF. The chain has TRBV12-3 or TRBV12-4 and TRBJ1-6, with 8 bases that match TRBD1. Losses at the gene ends were 6 bases for V and 6 bases for J; bases not matched to a gene: 4. The CDR3 is 14 residues long.

This clonotype appeared a few times. The chain links TRBV6-2 or TRBV6-3 to TRBJ1-1; D is uncertain. V shed 6 bases and J shed 4 bases, with 12 bases lying between them. The CDR3 loop spans 13 amino acids. Germline assignment: CDR1 MNHEY and CDR2 SVGEGT. The CDR3 DNA reads TGTGCCAGCAGCGTGGGGATAGGCACTGAAGCTTTCTTT. Residues: CASSVGIGTEAFF.

V is TRBV7-6 and J is TRBJ2-5; 8 nucleotides line up with TRBD2. The CDR3 extends over 14 amino acids. Germline CDR1 SGHVS, CDR2 FNYEAQ. With 8 bases clipped from V and 2 bases from J, the junction kept 7 bases outside the gene matches. The CDR3, as DNA: TGTGCCAGCGTTCCGGGGGGGCCTCAAGAGACCCAGTACTTC. Translation: CASVPGGPQETQYF.

This clonotype was found a few times. CDR3 coding DNA: TGTGCCAGCAGTTATATCGAAGCGGGGGGGCCGAGGACCGGGGAGCTGTTTTTT. Amino acid sequence: CASSYIEAGGPRTGELFF. The chain links TRBV6-5 to TRBJ2-2, with 10 bases lining up with TRBD2. Germline CDR1 is MNHEY and CDR2 is SVGAGI. The CDR3 spans 18 residues. V shed 3 bases and J 5 bases; nucleotides not matched to a gene: 12.

This clonotype has only a few counts. V gene TRBV7-8 combines with J gene TRBJ2-1; D perhaps matches TRBD1 (5 bases). The CDR3 sequence is 17 residues long. Germline V gene data show CDR1 as SGHVS and CDR2 as FQNEAQ. Trimming shortened V by 5 bases and J by 2 bases, and 19 bases separated the two germline ends. CDR3 DNA: TGTGCCAGCAGCGTCATGGGATGGGGCGGACCCTACAATGAGCAGTTCTTC. This sequence encodes CASSVMGWGGPYNEQFF.

The CDR3 here is CATSDEGSGANVLTF. CDR3 nucleotide sequence: TGTGCCACCAGTGATGAGGGCTCTGGGGCCAACGTCCTGACTTTC. The V call is TRBV24-1, the J call TRBJ2-6; D is possibly TRBD2 (5 bases). This CDR3 is built from 15 residues. V gave up 3 bases and J gave up 0 bases, with 5 bases separating them. Per germline, CDR1 KGHDR and CDR2 SFDVKD.

This clonotype was seen a handful of times. The chain joins TRBV4-3 to TRBJ2-5; D possibly uses TRBD1 or TRBD2 (6 bases each). This CDR3 has 17 residues. The germline V gene has CDR1 LGHNA and CDR2 YSLEER. Trimming took 4 bases from V and 4 from J, leaving 22 bases between them. The CDR3 loop reads CASSPSGAGGYLETQYF. The CDR3 DNA reads as TGCGCCAGCAGCCCTTCAGGGGCCGGAGGGTACCTAGAGACCCAGTACTTC.

This clonotype came up a few times. The chain carries TRBV4-1 and TRBJ2-3; D is unclear. CDR3 length: 13 amino acids. Germline CDR1 is MGHRA and CDR2 is YSYEKL. The V end was cut by 4 bases, the J end by 4 bases, with 9 bases between. The CDR3 DNA is TGCGCCAGCAGCCTGAGCAGTTCAGATACGCAGTATTTT. Amino acids: CASSLSSSDTQYF.

V gene TRBV6-5 combines with J gene TRBJ1-2, with 7 bases identical to TRBD1. V lost 6 bases to trimming and J lost 3 bases; unmatched junction nucleotides: 16. Germline-derived CDR1 and CDR2 are MNHEY and SVGAGI. The CDR3 loop spans 17 amino acids. In nucleotides, the CDR3 is TGTGCCAGCAGCCAGCCCAGACAGGGTTCTAAGCACTATGGCTACACCTTC. Translation gives CASSQPRQGSKHYGYTF.

The genes are TRBV2 and TRBJ2-3; maybe TRBD2 (7 bases). V was trimmed by 11 bases and J by 5 bases, leaving 14 bases between them. Per germline, CDR1 SNHLY and CDR2 FYNNEI. The CDR3 length is 12 residues. The CDR3 DNA follows: TGTGCCGGTAGGGGGGGCGGAGATACGCAGTATTTT. Its translation: CAGRGGGDTQYF. Drawing the rest from reference TRBV2 and TRBJ2-3, the complete variable domain is EPEVTQTPSHQVTQMGQEVILRCVPISNHLYFYWYRQILGQKVEFLVSFYNNEISEKSEIFDDQFSVERPDGSNFTLKIRSTKLEDSAMYFCAGRGGGDTQYFGPGTRLTVL.

The chain combines TRBV20-1 with TRBJ2-7; D ambiguous. Germline V CDR1 and CDR2: DFQATT, SNEGSKA (reference sequence). Trimming removed 2 bases from V and 5 bases from J, with 13 bases in between. The CDR3 length is 13 residues. CDR3 coding DNA: TGCAGTGCTAGAAGACTGGGCCGGGACGAGCAGTACTTC. It specifies CSARRLGRDEQYF.

This clonotype showed up just a few times. This chain joins TRBV15 and TRBJ2-7; D might be TRBD2 (5 bases). CDR3 length equals 17 residues. The germline gives CDR1 LNHNV, CDR2 YYDKDF (reference sequence). V was trimmed by 0 bases and J by 3 bases, leaving 18 bases between them. CDR3 nucleotide sequence: TGTGCCACCAGCAGAGATAAAGCGGCTGGCGCTCTCTACGAGCAGTACGTC. It translates to CATSRDKAAGALYEQYV.

The rearrangement uses TRBV4-2 and TRBJ2-7; 8 bases are shared with TRBD1. V trimming: 7 bases; J trimming: 3 bases; junction bases outside the gene matches: 14. This CDR3 is built from 16 residues. Germline lookup yields CDR1 LGHNA and CDR2 YNFKEQ. CDR3 residues: CASTLKPGQENYEQYV. The CDR3 DNA sequence: TGTGCCAGCACCTTGAAACCGGGACAGGAAAACTACGAGCAGTACGTC.

This clonotype was found a few times. V gene TRBV15 combines with J gene TRBJ2-1; D remains ambiguous. Germline loops: CDR1 LNHNV, CDR2 YYDKDF (reference sequence). This CDR3 spans 15 amino acids. The V gene lost 0 bases and the J gene lost 5 bases, with 11 bases spanning the gap. The CDR3 nucleotides read TGTGCCACCAGCAGAGATTTGGGGTCCCACAATGAGCAGTTCTTC. Protein: CATSRDLGSHNEQFF.

V usage is TRBV6-5 and J usage is TRBJ1-2; 7 nucleotides agree with TRBD1. Losses at the gene ends were 5 bases for V and 3 bases for J; bases not matched to a gene: 9. In germline, CDR1 is MNHEY, CDR2 SVGAGI. The CDR3 extends over 15 amino acids. In DNA, the CDR3 is TGTGCCAGCAGTATAGGGGGCGCAGGAGACTATGGCTACACCTTC. It encodes CASSIGGAGDYGYTF.

The CDR3, as DNA: TGTGCCAGCAGCCAAGGGGGACAGGGGGACACTGAAGCTTTCTTT. Translated: CASSQGGQGDTEAFF. The chain couples TRBV3-1 to TRBJ1-1; 11 nucleotides agree with TRBD1. V shed 1 base, J shed 3 bases, and the junction held 1 base outside the gene matches. The CDR3 is made up of 15 amino acids. Germline CDR1 and CDR2: LGHDT and YNNKEL (reference sequence).

V is TRBV6-5 and J is TRBJ1-1; D unresolved. The V end lost 0 bases, the J end lost 2 bases, and 7 bases lay between the germline ends. The CDR3 consists of 14 residues. The V gene's germline CDR1 is MNHEY and CDR2 SVGAGI. The CDR3 nucleotides read TGTGCCAGCAGTTACTCACCAGCTAACACTGAAGCTTTCTTT. Translated: CASSYSPANTEAFF.